This passage covers 31 T cell receptor beta chains from one sample sequenced in a study of blood T cell repertoires in COVID-19. The assay was immunoSEQ multiplex PCR, and TCRdb's table has in-frame clones only and misses some. The sample lists about half a million clones, 85% to 90% occurring once. Sequenced: peripheral blood. Receptors were obtained from a man aged 18 to 30 with COVID-19, enrolled during active disease.

J is TRBJ2-1 and V is TRBV2, with a weak D call TRBD1 (6 bases). Trimming left V 8 bases short and J 0 bases short, with 23 bases between. The CDR3 is made up of 18 amino acids. In germline, CDR1 is SNHLY, CDR2 FYNNEI. The CDR3 DNA is TGTGCCAGCCTCTATAGATATGGGGGCCGGAGCTCCTACAATGAGCAGTTCTTC. Translated, it gives CASLYRYGGRSSYNEQFF.

The count of this clone is one. This chain links TRBV18 with TRBJ2-3; possible D gene TRBD2, 6 bases. V shed 0 bases and J shed 9 bases, with 13 bases lying between them. CDR1 is KGHSH, CDR2 LQKENI, per germline. There are 14 residues in the CDR3. DNA for the CDR3: TGTGCCAGCTCACCACCGGGAAGGGAGGAAACGCAGTATTTT. It is translated as CASSPPGREETQYF.

This clone showed up just once. The chain couples TRBV7-9 to TRBJ2-3; 7 bases align to TRBD2. The CDR3 consists of 14 residues. Germline loops: CDR1 SEHNR, CDR2 FQNEAQ (reference sequence). V shed 6 bases and J 6 bases; nucleotides not matched to a gene: 9. CDR3 sequence: CASSTAGNGDTQYF. The CDR3, as DNA: TGTGCCAGCAGTACAGCGGGGAATGGGGATACGCAGTATTTT.

The V gene is TRBV6-6, the J gene TRBJ2-2; D gene unclear. Germline V lookup: CDR1 MNHNY, CDR2 SVGAGI (reference sequence). The CDR3 runs to 15 residues. With 1 base removed from V and 4 bases from J, the gap between germline ends came to 10 bases. In DNA form, the CDR3 reads TGTGCCAGCAGTTACTTACACCGAACCACCGGGGAGCTGTTTTTT. It yields the protein CASSYLHRTTGELFF.

CDR3 loop: CASSQQVTITYEQYF. The CDR3 nucleotides are TGTGCCAGCAGCCAACAGGTAACAATCACCTACGAGCAGTACTTC. The rearrangement links TRBV13 to TRBJ2-7; possible D gene TRBD1, 5 bases. The CDR3 runs 15 residues. The ends were cut back, 5 bases at V and 2 bases at J, with 16 bases in the middle. CDR1 and CDR2 (germline): PRHDT, FYEKMQ (reference sequence).

For this clone: At one end the junction does not follow the germline gene, possibly because of a read error. The rearrangement links TRBV7-7 to TRBJ2-1; 12 bases agree with TRBD2. The V gene's germline CDR1 is SSHAT and CDR2 FNYEAQ (reference sequence). CDR3 length equals 15 residues. The CDR3 coding sequence is TGTGCTAGCAGTCCTAGCGGGAGGGCCAACAATGAGCAGTTCTTC. It specifies CASSPSGRANNEQFF.

The rearrangement links TRBV19 to TRBJ2-1; TRBD1 matches 7 bases. J gave up 4 bases and V 5 bases, and 5 bases lay outside the gene matches. CDR1 LNHDA and CDR2 SQIVND come from the germline V gene (reference sequence). This CDR3 has 14 residues. The CDR3 sequence is CASSLRDRYNEQFF. CDR3 DNA sequence: TGTGCCAGTAGTCTCCGGGACAGATACAATGAGCAGTTCTTC.

This clone occurred once. The DNA for the CDR3 is TGTGCCACCGGCTCCGGGTTTAATTCACCCCTCCACTTT. It specifies CATGSGFNSPLHF. This rearrangement joins TRBV7-9 to TRBJ1-6; unclear D gene. The V end was cut by 10 bases, the J end by 6 bases, with 13 bases between. Germline CDR1 and CDR2: SEHNR and FQNEAQ (reference sequence). The CDR3 is 13 residues long.

The chain carries TRBV19 and TRBJ1-1; D unresolved. CDR1 and CDR2 from the germline V gene are LNHDA and SQIVND (reference sequence). The germline V and J ends were trimmed by 8 bases and 1 base, with 11 bases remaining between them. This CDR3 is 13 amino acids long. The CDR3 bases are TGTGCCAGTTTAGGACTGGGGAACACTGAAGCTTTCTTT. As protein: CASLGLGNTEAFF.

J is TRBJ2-7 and V is TRBV5-6; 10 bases fit TRBD2. The CDR3 is made up of 14 amino acids. CDR1 is SGHDT and CDR2 is YYEEEE in the germline V gene. The V and J ends lost 3 bases and 6 bases, in that order; junction bases with no gene match: 6. The CDR3 DNA reads TGTGCCAGCAGCTCTTCAGCGGGGGGGCCCGAGCAGTACTTC. Its protein product is CASSSSAGGPEQYF.

This clone showed up just once. The rearrangement uses TRBV5-4 and TRBJ2-1; TRBD1 matches 7 bases. Per germline, CDR1 SGHNT and CDR2 YYREEE (reference sequence). The CDR3 loop spans 15 amino acids. The V gene end was trimmed by 7 bases and the J gene end by 5 bases; junction bases not matched to a gene: 12. For the CDR3, the DNA is TGTGCCAGCCAGAAACAGGGGTTGGGCCACAATGAGCAGTTCTTC. It is translated as CASQKQGLGHNEQFF.

The chain is built from TRBV9 and TRBJ1-4, with TRBD1 matching 7 bases. V lost 4 bases, J lost 2 bases, and 8 bases stayed unmatched. The CDR3 consists of 16 residues. Germline loops: CDR1 SGDLS, CDR2 YYNGEE. CDR3 loop: CASSSQSGQTNEKLFF. CDR3 sequence (DNA): TGTGCCAGCAGCTCCCAGTCGGGACAGACTAATGAAAAACTGTTTTTT. The full variable domain, rest sourced from reference TRBV9 and TRBJ1-4, is DSGVTQTPKHLITATGQRVTLRCSPRSGDLSVYWYQQSLDQGLQFLIQYYNGEERAKGNILERFSAQQFPDLHSELNLSSLELGDSALYFCASSSQSGQTNEKLFFGSGTQLSVL.

The chain recombines TRBV18 with TRBJ2-3; maybe TRBD2 (5 bases). CDR3 length: 15 residues. With 3 bases removed from V and 2 bases from J, the gap between germline ends came to 12 bases. Germline loops: CDR1 KGHSH, CDR2 LQKENI. The DNA of the CDR3 is TGTGCCAGCTCACCCGTCGGAGGCTCCACAGATACGCAGTATTTT. It translates to CASSPVGGSTDTQYF.

The rearrangement links TRBV5-1 to TRBJ2-7; no firm D call. V was shortened by 0 bases and J by 2 bases, with 9 bases between the two germline ends. This CDR3 spans 14 amino acids. The germline gives CDR1 SGHRS, CDR2 YFSETQ. In DNA, the CDR3 is TGCGCCAGCAGCTTGGACGGTTCGACCTACGAGCAGTACTTC. Amino acids: CASSLDGSTYEQYF.

V usage is TRBV19 and J usage is TRBJ2-3, with 11 bases aligning to TRBD1. This CDR3 region has 15 residues. V was clipped by 5 bases and J by 5 bases; unmatched bases: 6. CDR1 and CDR2 (germline): LNHDA, SQIVND (reference sequence). CDR3 bases: TGTGCCAGTAGTTTAATGGGACAGGGGGTAGATACGCAGTATTTT. Its translation is CASSLMGQGVDTQYF.

This clone was observed once. This CDR3 reads CASSSSWSHEQYF. In DNA form, the CDR3 reads TGTGCCAGCAGTTCAAGCTGGAGTCACGAGCAGTACTTC. The rearrangement uses TRBV6-5 and TRBJ2-7, with no clear D. CDR1 MNHEY and CDR2 SVGAGI come from the germline V gene. This CDR3 comprises 13 residues. Trimming removed 4 bases from V and 5 bases from J, with 12 bases in between.

This rearrangement joins TRBV30 to TRBJ1-2; the D gene is possibly TRBD1 (6 bases). The CDR3 totals 13 residues. The germline V and J ends were trimmed by 0 bases and 6 bases, with 11 bases remaining between them. In germline, CDR1 is GTSNPN, CDR2 SVGIG (reference sequence). The CDR3 DNA follows: TGTGCCTGGAGTGTTCCAGGGGCGGATGGCTACACCTTC. It specifies CAWSVPGADGYTF.

V gene TRBV6-5 combines with J gene TRBJ1-1, with D possibly TRBD1 on 5 matching bases. Germline values: CDR1 MNHEY, CDR2 SVGAGI. This CDR3 has 13 amino acids. V was trimmed by 5 bases and J by 3 bases, leaving 10 bases between them. For the CDR3, the DNA is TGTGCCAGCAGTCTCAGGGTGGACACTGAAGCTTTCTTT. Translation: CASSLRVDTEAFF.

This clone was seen only a few times. The chain uses TRBV27 and TRBJ1-2; 8 bases map to TRBD1. The CDR3 is 16 amino acids. The junction had 7 bases not matched to a gene; V was cut back by 2 bases and J by 2 bases. CDR1 MNHEY and CDR2 SMNVEV come from the germline V gene (reference sequence). CDR3 sequence reads: CASSLGLGQGNYGYTF. In DNA form, the CDR3 reads TGTGCCAGCAGTTTAGGACTTGGACAGGGAAACTATGGCTACACCTTC.

This rearrangement joins TRBV6-5 to TRBJ1-1; D may be TRBD1 (6 bases). Germline loops: CDR1 MNHEY, CDR2 SVGAGI. V gave up 4 bases and J gave up 1 base, with 13 bases separating them. The CDR3 has 15 residues. The CDR3 sequence is CASSSPDSENTEAFF. Here the CDR3 DNA reads TGTGCCAGCAGTTCGCCGGACAGTGAGAACACTGAAGCTTTCTTT.

V and J are TRBV2 and TRBJ1-1, with D possibly matching TRBD1 (6 bases). Per germline, CDR1 SNHLY and CDR2 FYNNEI. The CDR3 contains 13 residues. V was cut by 8 bases and J by 4 bases, with 14 bases left in between. This CDR3 reads CASDFQQGTEAFF. The DNA for the CDR3 is TGTGCCAGCGATTTCCAACAGGGCACTGAAGCTTTCTTT. Combining the CDR3 with reference TRBV2 and TRBJ1-1 gives the whole variable domain EPEVTQTPSHQVTQMGQEVILRCVPISNHLYFYWYRQILGQKVEFLVSFYNNEISEKSEIFDDQFSVERPDGSNFTLKIRSTKLEDSAMYFCASDFQQGTEAFFGQGTRLTVV.

The chain links TRBV10-1 to TRBJ1-6; 11 nucleotides agree with TRBD1. The length of the CDR3 is 15 residues. Germline CDR1 WNHNN, CDR2 SYGVQD (reference sequence). The V and J ends lost 3 bases and 6 bases, in that order; junction bases with no gene match: 1. The CDR3 bases are TGCGCCAGCAGTGACGGACAGGGGGCTAATTCACCCCTCCACTTT. It yields the protein CASSDGQGANSPLHF.

The chain links TRBV5-1 to TRBJ2-1; possible D gene TRBD2, 6 bases. CDR3 length: 14 amino acids. V lost 5 bases to trimming and J lost 9 bases, with 18 bases between them. Germline V lookup: CDR1 SGHRS, CDR2 YFSETQ. CDR3 amino acids: CASSFPTGEAEQFF. The CDR3 DNA is TGCGCCAGCAGTTTTCCGACGGGGGAGGCTGAGCAGTTCTTC.

V is TRBV28 and J is TRBJ1-5; D is undetermined. The germline V gene encodes CDR1 MDHEN and CDR2 SYDVKM. The CDR3 is 15 residues long. Trimming pared 5 bases from V and 1 base from J, leaving 12 bases between. The CDR3 DNA reads TGTGCCAGCAGTCCTTCCGGTAACAGCAATCAGCCCCAGCATTTT. Translated, it gives CASSPSGNSNQPQHF.

This chain joins TRBV7-9 and TRBJ2-2; 8 nucleotides match TRBD2. Losses at the gene ends were 5 bases for V and 3 bases for J; bases not matched to a gene: 17. The CDR3 extends over 19 amino acids. Germline values: CDR1 SEHNR, CDR2 FQNEAQ (reference sequence). The CDR3 loop reads CASSPLGLAGARDTGELFF. The CDR3 DNA follows: TGTGCCAGCAGCCCACTCGGCCTAGCGGGCGCGAGGGACACCGGGGAGCTGTTTTTT.

The V gene is TRBV10-2, the J gene TRBJ1-6; D gene unclear. Trimming removed 6 bases from V and 7 bases from J, with 10 bases in between. Germline V gene sequence: CDR1 WSHSY, CDR2 SAAADI. The CDR3 covers 13 residues. DNA of the CDR3: TGCGCCAGCAGGCTTGAGATCAATTCACCCCTCCACTTT. It specifies CASRLEINSPLHF.

Of note for this clone: This sample includes further DNA sequences coding for the same CDR3. The chain couples TRBV2 to TRBJ1-1; D perhaps matches TRBD1 (6 bases). Deletions cut 0 bases from V and 1 base from J, with 6 bases between. The germline V gene has CDR1 SNHLY and CDR2 FYNNEI. The CDR3 has 14 amino acids. As DNA, the CDR3 is TGTGCCAGCAGTGAAGCCAGGGGGAACACTGAAGCTTTCTTT. This encodes CASSEARGNTEAFF.

This chain connects TRBV28 to TRBJ1-3; 12 bases line up with TRBD1. Per the germline V gene, CDR1 is MDHEN and CDR2 is SYDVKM. This CDR3 is built from 17 residues. V lost 5 bases and J lost 3; bases outside the gene matches: 8. CDR3 protein: CASSRPGQGAGGNTIYF. In nucleotides, the CDR3 is TGTGCCAGCAGTCGCCCGGGACAGGGGGCAGGTGGAAACACCATATATTTT. The full variable domain, completed using reference TRBV28 and TRBJ1-3, is DVKVTQSSRYLVKRTGEKVFLECVQDMDHENMFWYRQDPGLGLRLIYFSYDVKMKEKGDIPEGYSVSREKKERFSLILESASTNQTSMYLCASSRPGQGAGGNTIYFGEGSWLTVV.

As for this clone: Additional DNA sequences in this sample encode the identical CDR3. The V gene is TRBV7-9, the J gene TRBJ1-1; tentatively, D is TRBD1 (5 bases). The germline V gene has CDR1 SEHNR and CDR2 FQNEAQ (reference sequence). Trimming removed 1 base from V and 1 base from J, with 7 bases in between. This CDR3 comprises 14 residues. Written as DNA, the CDR3 is TGTGCCAGCAGCTTAGTTAGGGGGAACACTGAAGCTTTCTTT. It encodes CASSLVRGNTEAFF.

This clone occurred a few times. The chain carries TRBV6-5 and TRBJ2-2; 7 positions agree with TRBD1. V shed 4 bases, J shed 3 bases, and the junction held 5 bases outside the gene matches. The CDR3 is 15 amino acids. Germline CDR1 is MNHEY and CDR2 is SVGAGI. The CDR3, as DNA: TGTGCCAGCAGTTCAGGGGGAAAGGACACCGGGGAGCTGTTTTTT. It translates to CASSSGGKDTGELFF.

The chain carries TRBV5-5 and TRBJ2-3, with 12 bases fitting TRBD2. This CDR3 is built from 18 residues. CDR1 SGHKS and CDR2 YYEKEE come from the germline V gene (reference sequence). With 0 bases clipped from V and 4 bases from J, the junction kept 9 bases outside the gene matches. The CDR3 DNA is TGTGCCAGCAGCTTGGAAACTAGCGGGAGGTCATGGGCAGATACGCAGTATTTT. Amino acid sequence: CASSLETSGRSWADTQYF.